A selection of T cell receptor beta chains follows, all from one sample in a study of blood T cells in healthy people across ages. TCRdb redid the calling of the 5' RACE reads with MiXCR, one entry per CDR3 protein. The table shows 650,000 to 800,000 distinct CDR3 sequences, with more than 40% occurring only once. Sequencing was done on a sample of blood. These receptors all come from a man aged 60-69 years in good health. Each CDR3 is given with its conserved first and last residue. D genes are given only for firm matches. Only some rows state a clone size, as once, few, many or a class for expanded clones.

CDR3 DNA	CDR3 protein	J gene	clone size	D gene	V gene
TGTGCCAGCAGCTTAGCGGGTTCGGGGAAATATGAGCAGTTCTTC	CASSLAGSGKYEQFF	TRBJ2-1	.	.	TRBV11-3
TGTGCCAGCAGTTTGGGGACAGGGTGGACTGAAGCTTTCTTT	CASSLGTGWTEAFF	TRBJ1-1	few	TRBD1	TRBV27
TGTGCCAGCAGTGACAGGGGGCGAATTTACGAGCAGTACTTC	CASSDRGRIYEQYF	TRBJ2-7	.	TRBD1	TRBV2
TGCGCCAGCAGCTTTTCTGGGGCCTACGAGCAGTACTTC	CASSFSGAYEQYF	TRBJ2-7	few	.	TRBV5-1
TGCAGTGCTCAACAGGGGGGCGACAATCAGCCCCAGCATTTT	CSAQQGGDNQPQHF	TRBJ1-5	.	TRBD1	TRBV20-1
TGCAGCGTTGCTTCTTCGACAGGTGGCGAGCAGTACTTC	CSVASSTGGEQYF	TRBJ2-7	.	.	TRBV29-1
TGTGCCAGCAGCTTGAGGGACAGGGGGCCCTCCTACGAGCAGTACTTC	CASSLRDRGPSYEQYF	TRBJ2-7	.	TRBD1	TRBV5-5
TGTGCCAGCAGCTGGGGTGCGGGGGGAGATGAGACCCAGTACTTC	CASSWGAGGDETQYF	TRBJ2-5	.	TRBD2	TRBV5-4
TGTGCCAGCAGCCAAGATGCCCTAGCGCACAATGAGCAGTACTTC	CASSQDALAHNEQYF	TRBJ2-7	.	.	TRBV3-1
TGTGCCAGCAGCTTAGATCTGGGCGGCTACACCTTC	CASSLDLGGYTF	TRBJ1-2	few	.	TRBV7-9
TGTGCCAGCAGTGGGACTAGCGGGGGGGCGGATGAGCAGTTCTTC	CASSGTSGGADEQFF	TRBJ2-1	.	TRBD2	TRBV2
TGTGCCTGGCGTGGAGATTGGGCAGATACGCAGTATTTT	CAWRGDWADTQYF	TRBJ2-3	.	.	TRBV30
TGTGCCTGGAGTGTATTCCAAGAGACCCAGTACTTC	CAWSVFQETQYF	TRBJ2-5	.	.	TRBV30
TGCAGCGTTTGGGACAGCGGGATCGGGGAGCTGTTTTTT	CSVWDSGIGELFF	TRBJ2-2	.	.	TRBV29-1
TGCGCCAGCAGGGCGTCTGAGGCCAACGTCCTGACTTTC	CASRASEANVLTF	TRBJ2-6	few	.	TRBV5-1
TGCAGTGCTAGAATGGCATTGACCCAGTACTTC	CSARMALTQYF	TRBJ2-5	.	.	TRBV20-1
TGCAGTGCTAGAACTAACTATGGCTACACCTTC	CSARTNYGYTF	TRBJ1-2	few	.	TRBV20-1
TGTGCCAGCAGGCTGGGTGAAAAACTGTTTTTT	CASRLGEKLFF	TRBJ1-4	few	.	TRBV12-3/TRBV12-4
TGTGCCAGCAGCCCTCCTAACAGGGGCAATGAGCAGTTCTTC	CASSPPNRGNEQFF	TRBJ2-1	.	TRBD1	TRBV3-1
TGCGCCAGCAGCTACACTCGGACGGACTCTGGGGCCAACGTCCTGACTTTC	CASSYTRTDSGANVLTF	TRBJ2-6	many	.	TRBV4-3
TGTGCCAGCTCACCACAACACGAGTCGGGGCAGTACTTC	CASSPQHESGQYF	TRBJ2-7	.	.	TRBV18
TGTGCCAGCAGCCCCGGACGGAGTGAGCCCTACGAGCAGTACTTC	CASSPGRSEPYEQYF	TRBJ2-7	few	.	TRBV7-2
TGTGCCACCAGCCCTAAGACGTGGCCATCCTACAATGAGCAGTTCTTC	CATSPKTWPSYNEQFF	TRBJ2-1	once	.	TRBV15
TGCGCCAGCAGCTGGAGAAGCCGGGACAGGGGCTACGAGCAGTACTTC	CASSWRSRDRGYEQYF	TRBJ2-7	.	TRBD1	TRBV5-1
TGTGCCAGCAGGGGCCTGCGGGGGGGTTCCTACAATGAGCAGTTCTTC	CASRGLRGGSYNEQFF	TRBJ2-1	.	TRBD2	TRBV2
TGTGCCAGCAGCTGGGGAACTCACCAAGAGACCCAGTTCTTC	CASSWGTHQETQFF	TRBJ2-1	once	.	TRBV7-8
TGCGCCAGCAGCTTGGCCGTTGGGCAGGGGGCATGGGATACGCAGTATTTT	CASSLAVGQGAWDTQYF	TRBJ2-3	once	TRBD1	TRBV5-1
TGTGCCAGCAGCTCTCGGGGACAGGGGGCTGTTGAAGCTTTCTTT	CASSSRGQGAVEAFF	TRBJ1-1	.	TRBD1	TRBV6-2/TRBV6-3
TGTGCCAGCAGCTTACCAGCGGGGACCGTAGGTGAGCAGTTCTTC	CASSLPAGTVGEQFF	TRBJ2-1	.	TRBD2	TRBV7-2
TGCAGTGCTAGAGATTGGCAGGGTGCGTACGAGCAGTACTTC	CSARDWQGAYEQYF	TRBJ2-7	few	.	TRBV20-1
TGCAGTGTTAGAGATTCGGGGCGCTTCTACAATGAGCAGTTCTTC	CSVRDSGRFYNEQFF	TRBJ2-1	.	.	TRBV20-1
TGCAGTGCCCCGGCTGGGGGAGAGACCCAGTACTTC	CSAPAGGETQYF	TRBJ2-5	few	.	TRBV20-1
TGTGCCGCCCGGACTAGTGGGAGAAATGAGCAGTTCTTC	CAARTSGRNEQFF	TRBJ2-1	.	TRBD2	TRBV11-2
TGTGCCAGCAGTGCGGGGGCGAACTACAATGAGCAGTTCTTC	CASSAGANYNEQFF	TRBJ2-1	.	.	TRBV7-2
TGTGCCAGCAGCCCAGAACTCACAGTCCGGGGCTACACCTTC	CASSPELTVRGYTF	TRBJ1-2	.	.	TRBV14
TGTGCCAGCAGGGGGTTCATGAACACTGAAGCTTTCTTT	CASRGFMNTEAFF	TRBJ1-1	once	.	TRBV3-1
TGTGCCAGCAGTTACGCAGGGGGCGACAACTATGGCTACACCTTC	CASSYAGGDNYGYTF	TRBJ1-2	.	TRBD1	TRBV6-5
TGTGCCAGCAGTGAAGCCGCGAGGGCAGCCCTCTCCTACGAGCAGTACTTC	CASSEAARAALSYEQYF	TRBJ2-7	.	.	TRBV6-1
TGTGCCAGCAGACAGACAGGGGCCTACGAGCAGTACTTC	CASRQTGAYEQYF	TRBJ2-7	.	TRBD1	TRBV27
TGTGCCAGCAGCCAATGGGACGGCGGTAAAGAAAAACTGTTTTTT	CASSQWDGGKEKLFF	TRBJ1-4	once	.	TRBV2
TGCAGTGCTAGAGGGAGGGGGGGAACAGATACGCAGTATTTT	CSARGRGGTDTQYF	TRBJ2-3	.	.	TRBV20-1
TGTGCCAGCAGCTTAGACAGGGGAGATGGCTACACCTTC	CASSLDRGDGYTF	TRBJ1-2	.	TRBD1	TRBV7-2
TGTGCCAGCAGCCAGTGGGGGGCTCGGTACGAGCAGTACTTC	CASSQWGARYEQYF	TRBJ2-7	.	.	TRBV28
TGTGCCATCAGTGGGGACTCCTACGAGCAGTACTTC	CAISGDSYEQYF	TRBJ2-7	.	.	TRBV10-3
TGTGCCAGCAGCCTCTCCGGGGGCGGGGGGGGACAAGAGACCCAGTACTTC	CASSLSGGGGGQETQYF	TRBJ2-5	few	TRBD2	TRBV9
TGTGCCAGCAGTTACCGCCTAGATCAGCCGCCCTACGAGCAGTACTTC	CASSYRLDQPPYEQYF	TRBJ2-7	.	.	TRBV6-2/TRBV6-3
TGCAGTGCTAACTTCGGGGGGCGCGTCACTGAAGCTTTCTTT	CSANFGGRVTEAFF	TRBJ1-1	.	.	TRBV20-1
.	CASSTSGPASSYEQYF	TRBJ2-7	few	.	TRBV12-3/TRBV12-4
TGCAGTGCAATAGGACAGGGGGTCAGTAATGAAAAACTGTTTTTT	CSAIGQGVSNEKLFF	TRBJ1-4	.	TRBD1	TRBV20-1
TGTGCCTGGGGACAGTCGAGGGAGACCCAGTACTTC	CAWGQSRETQYF	TRBJ2-5	.	.	TRBV30
TGCGCCAGCAGCCAAGATTTGGCCAGGGACGGAGAGACCCAGTACTTC	CASSQDLARDGETQYF	TRBJ2-5	.	.	TRBV4-3
TGTGCCAGCTCACCACTAGGTCTCTCGCGGGAGCAGTACTTC	CASSPLGLSREQYF	TRBJ2-7	few	.	TRBV18
TGCAGTGCCGGAGGAGGGGGCACAGATACGCAGTATTTT	CSAGGGGTDTQYF	TRBJ2-3	many	.	TRBV20-1
TGCGCCAGCAGCCCGCGGGACAGGAGCTCAAACTATGGCTACACCTTC	CASSPRDRSSNYGYTF	TRBJ1-2	.	TRBD1	TRBV4-3
TGTGCCAGCAGTTGGCAGGGGGCGCGGGAGACCCAGTACTTC	CASSWQGARETQYF	TRBJ2-5	.	TRBD1	TRBV12-3/TRBV12-4
TGTGCCAGCAGCCAAGATATAAGGACCCAGTACTTC	CASSQDIRTQYF	TRBJ2-5	few	.	TRBV3-1
TGTGCCAGCAGCTTGGAAGGACTAGCGGGGGGCGGGAATGAGCAGTTCTTC	CASSLEGLAGGGNEQFF	TRBJ2-1	many	TRBD2	TRBV5-5